This T cell receptor (beta chain) was found in a study of T cell repertoires in cytomegalovirus infection (dated by TCRdb to between 2018 and 2020). Study-level background: The peptide stimulations were aimed at well-studied HLA-B-restricted epitopes as well as recently identified HLA-C-restricted CMV epitopes, whose presentation resists viral immunomodulation. Donor HLA type was relevant to the analysis, because carriage of CMV infection together with the matching HLA type was indicated by public TCR beta signatures. General conclusions and limits of the study: The ex vivo response was dominated by HLA-C-restricted CMV-specific TCR beta clonotypes, which also provided the single most frequent clonotype in two of eight donors. In both this cohort and an independent roughly 400-donor cohort, the cumulative frequency of public TCR beta family members distinguished carriers of CMV infection plus the relevant HLA type.

There are a few counts of this clonotype. Its specific antigen is unknown. The record has no base qualities; no much larger clone is one base away. The sequencing machine was an Illumina HiSeq 1500. TCRdb reran the public reads through fastp at Q25 and MiXCR, keeping productive beta chains. For every CDR3 protein sequence, its rows merge into one entry that carries the most common genes and DNA. In all, the sample holds approximately 910,000 distinct CDR3 sequences, and 31% of those were seen once. The ten biggest clones cover around 15% of the sample. V is cut by 8 bases and J by 3 bases, and the space between the germline ends is 7 bases. The CDR3, from cysteine to phenylalanine, totals 11 residues. The only DNA kept is the CDR3, 33 bases in frame from the first base. CDR1 is given as MNHEY and CDR2 as SMNVEV, both from the germline V gene (reference sequence). This sample's treatment or condition label indicates: in vitro stimulation with specific CMV peptide epitopes to enrich CMV-specific T cells.

The clonotype was recovered from a human donor in good health (CMV status not recorded). Some clones in this sample may be carry-over from other donors' samples. Sequenced here: cultured CD8+ T cells from PBMCs, sampled from culture after CMV antigen stimulation. Recombination joined TRBV27 with TRBJ1-2, with the D gene too uncertain to name. Here the CDR3 is given as CASLSDYGYTF. The sequence in DNA is TGTGCCAGCCTGTCGGACTATGGCTACACCTTC.